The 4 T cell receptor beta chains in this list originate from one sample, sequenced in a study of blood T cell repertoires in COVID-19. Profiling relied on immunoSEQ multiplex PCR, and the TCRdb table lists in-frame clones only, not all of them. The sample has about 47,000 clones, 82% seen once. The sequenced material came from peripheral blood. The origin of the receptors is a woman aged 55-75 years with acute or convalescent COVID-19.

CDR3 DNA sequence: TGTGCCAGCGCTCCTTGGATGGGGGGTGGAAACACCATATATTTT. Protein: CASAPWMGGGNTIYF. V gene TRBV7-2 combines with J gene TRBJ1-3, with a possible D match to TRBD1 (5 bases). Trimming cost V 8 bases and J 3 bases, with 17 bases left between them. This CDR3 contains 15 residues. Germline V CDR1 and CDR2: SGHTA, FQGNSA.

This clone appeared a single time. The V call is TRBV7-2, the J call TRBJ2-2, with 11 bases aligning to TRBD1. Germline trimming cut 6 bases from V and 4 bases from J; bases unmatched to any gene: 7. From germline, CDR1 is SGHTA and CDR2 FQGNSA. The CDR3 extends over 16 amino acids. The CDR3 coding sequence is TGTGCCAGCAGTTCTGGACAGGGGGCTGGCACCGGGGAGCTGTTTTTT. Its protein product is CASSSGQGAGTGELFF.

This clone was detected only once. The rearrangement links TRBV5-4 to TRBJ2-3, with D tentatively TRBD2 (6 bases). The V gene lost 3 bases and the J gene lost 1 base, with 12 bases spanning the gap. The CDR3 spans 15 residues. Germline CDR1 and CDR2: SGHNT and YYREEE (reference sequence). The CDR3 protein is CASSSPGVGTDTQYF. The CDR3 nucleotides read TGTGCCAGCAGCTCCCCGGGGGTTGGCACAGATACGCAGTATTTT.

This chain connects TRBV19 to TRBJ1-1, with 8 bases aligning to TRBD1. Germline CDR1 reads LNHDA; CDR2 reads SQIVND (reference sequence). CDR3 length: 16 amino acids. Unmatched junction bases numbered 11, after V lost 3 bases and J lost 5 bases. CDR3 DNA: TGTGCCAGTAGTATGGTTACCGGACAGGGAGAGACTGAAGCTTTCTTT. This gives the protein CASSMVTGQGETEAFF. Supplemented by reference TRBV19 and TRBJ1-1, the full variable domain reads DGGITQSPKYLFRKEGQNVTLSCEQNLNHDAMYWYRQDPGQGLRLIYYSQIVNDFQKGDIAEGYSVSREKKESFPLTVTSAQKNPTAFYLCASSMVTGQGETEAFFGQGTRLTVV.